This T cell receptor beta chain was obtained from a study of metastatic and nonmetastatic thyroid tumors. All patients were untreated before thyroid surgery. This clone was seen ten or more times. This CDR3 contains 14 residues. V shed 5 bases and J 7 bases; nucleotides not matched to a gene: 5. The germline CDR1 and CDR2 sequences are SEHNR and FQNEAQ (reference sequence). TCRdb reanalyzed the PCR reads with MiXCR. The sample has about 40,000 clones; roughly a sixth are singletons. The source material was tumor tissue. The chain couples TRBV7-9 to TRBJ2-1; TRBD1 agrees at 10 bases. The TCR comes from a female donor with papillary thyroid cancer or a benign thyroid nodule (not recorded which). Some clones in this sample may be carry-over from other donors' samples. This CDR3 is CASSRQGASNEQFF. CDR3 DNA sequence: TGTGCCAGCAGCCGACAGGGGGCTTCGAATGAGCAGTTCTTC.